This T cell receptor beta chain was sequenced for a study of cytomegalovirus exposure and HLA in healthy donors. Study-level results: Reports indicated that the classifier achieved high specificity and sensitivity in diagnosing cytomegalovirus status.

It was the approximately 120-subject validation cohort, separate from the 666-subject first cohort, to which the donors belonged. Only in-frame clones appear in the TCRdb table, and some are missing; sequencing was by immunoSEQ multiplex PCR. Of approximately 88,000 clones in the sample, around 96% were seen once. V was clipped by 0 bases and J by 6 bases, with 26 bases between them. From germline, CDR1 is GTSNPN and CDR2 SVGIG (reference sequence). The CDR3 sequence is 19 residues long. On this clone itself: Its matching antigen is unknown.

The chain links TRBV30 to TRBJ2-2; TRBD1 might be the D (5 bases). Sequencing used PBMCs. This clonotype was obtained from a woman under 30 in good health and CMV-seronegative. The CDR3 loop reads CAWSVVRVPGPGTPGELFF. CDR3 nucleotides: TGTGCCTGGAGTGTGGTCAGGGTGCCAGGGCCGGGCACCCCCGGGGAGCTGTTTTTT.